This T cell receptor (beta chain) was recorded in a study of T cells after yellow fever vaccination. Study-wide points: Just a small share of clonotypes turned up in the CD4 compartment as well as the CD8 compartment. Contamination by abundant bulk-population clonotypes could be present in FACS-sorted repertoires.

This clonotype was seen a handful of times. Its specificity is not known. 5'RACE template switching produced TCR cDNA carrying a universal primer site and UMIs. MiXCR, run by TCRdb on the 5' RACE reads, gives a single entry per CDR3 protein. The sample gives a few hundred thousand distinct CDR3 sequences, approximately 3.3% of which show up once; 3.2% is in the top ten. Germline-derived CDR1 and CDR2 are LGHDT and YNNKEL (reference sequence). V lost 1 base to trimming and J lost 1 base; unmatched junction nucleotides: 3. The CDR3 loop spans 15 amino acids. The chain couples TRBV3-1 to TRBJ1-1; 7 bases fit TRBD1. This TCR derives from a man between 18 and 29 years old who received the YFV17D yellow fever vaccine. The material was CD4+ T cells sorted from PBMCs, obtained 10 days after the yellow fever booster vaccination. The chain's CDR3 is CASSQAGTENTEAFF. The CDR3 nucleotides are TGTGCCAGCAGCCAAGCCGGGACAGAGAACACTGAAGCTTTCTTT. The full variable domain, in which reference TRBV3-1 and TRBJ1-1 provide the parts outside the CDR3, is DTAVSQTPKYLVTQMGNDKSIKCEQNLGHDTMYWYKQDSKKFLKIMFSYNNKELIINETVPNRFSPKSPDKAHLNLHINSLELGDSAVYFCASSQAGTENTEAFFGQGTRLTVV.